This T cell receptor (beta chain) was sequenced in a study of cytomegalovirus exposure and HLA in healthy donors. Generated by immunoSEQ multiplex PCR, the TCRdb table keeps only in-frame clones and is missing some. The table shows roughly 98,000 clones, with roughly 85% occurring only once. Sequenced: PBMCs. This clonotype originated in a woman aged 25 to 39 in good health and CMV-seronegative.

CDR3 coding DNA: TGTGCCAGCATTAAAGCCGGGACTAGCTTTTTCGGAGATACGCAGTATTTT. This sequence encodes CASIKAGTSFFGDTQYF. The genes are TRBV28 and TRBJ2-3, with TRBD2 matching over 9 bases. Germline V gives CDR1 MDHEN, CDR2 SYDVKM. CDR3 length equals 17 residues. V was clipped by 7 bases and J by 5 bases; unmatched bases: 16.